Following are 2 T cell receptor beta chains from one sample sequenced in a study of HIV-infected patients and healthy controls. Whole blood was used without fractionation, so all unsorted peripheral T cells were included. Alpha and beta constant-region primers primed reverse transcription of around 500 ng RNA. Separate chain-specific third strand synthesis with multiplexing indices produced the alpha and beta libraries. TCRdb independently ran MiXCR on the 5' RACE reads; one entry per CDR3 protein. The sample has thousands of distinct CDR3 sequences, 5% to 6.5% seen once. The sample here was blood, taken before antiretroviral therapy. These receptors were collected from an adult with HIV infection.

This clonotype was counted many times. The rearrangement links TRBV6-2 or TRBV6-3 to TRBJ2-1, with TRBD2 matching 9 bases. V shed 2 bases and J 3 bases; nucleotides not matched to a gene: 2. The CDR3 runs 15 residues. Germline V gene sequence: CDR1 MNHEY, CDR2 SVGEGT. Written as DNA, the CDR3 is TGTGCCAGCAGTTACGGCGGGGGGGACTACAATGAGCAGTTCTTC. It is translated as CASSYGGGDYNEQFF.

This clonotype rates as medium-sized. The chain recombines TRBV6-5 with TRBJ1-1; weak D call: TRBD1 (6 bases). The CDR3 loop spans 14 amino acids. V lost 5 bases and J 4 bases, leaving 14 bases between the germline ends. Germline CDR1 is MNHEY and CDR2 is SVGAGI. This chain's CDR3 is CASSATGPGTEAFF. In DNA, the CDR3 is TGTGCCAGCAGTGCTACAGGGCCCGGCACTGAAGCTTTCTTT.